These T cell receptor beta chains were read from a single sample in a study of blood T cells in healthy people across ages. One entry per CDR3 protein results from TCRdb running MiXCR on the 5' RACE reads. This sample yields around 710,000 distinct CDR3 sequences, of which about 40% are seen a single time; roughly 20% belongs to the top ten. The source material was blood. The origin of the receptors is a woman aged 60-70 years in good health. Both conserved end residues are part of each CDR3. A D gene is named only where the DNA matches it firmly. Size tells how often a clone was seen (once, few, many) or the class of an expanded clone, and some rows leave it out.

d_call: -; clone_size: -; v_call: TRBV15; j_call: TRBJ1-5; cdr3_nt: TGTGCCACCAGCAGAGACATGGGGTCGGGTCAGCCCCAGCATTTT; cdr3_aa: CATSRDMGSGQPQHF
d_call: -; clone_size: many; v_call: TRBV29-1; j_call: TRBJ2-7; cdr3_nt: TGCAGCGTTGCCACAGGCCCCTACGAGCAGTACTTC; cdr3_aa: CSVATGPYEQYF
d_call: -; clone_size: -; v_call: TRBV12-3/TRBV12-4; j_call: TRBJ2-5; cdr3_nt: TGTGCCGGCAGTTTAGTTGGCGAGACCCAGTACTTC; cdr3_aa: CAGSLVGETQYF
d_call: -; clone_size: -; v_call: TRBV5-1; j_call: TRBJ2-7; cdr3_nt: TGCGCCAGCAGCTTAGCCCAGGGCCACTACGAGCAGTACTTC; cdr3_aa: CASSLAQGHYEQYF
d_call: -; clone_size: -; v_call: TRBV7-2; j_call: TRBJ2-3; cdr3_nt: TGTGCCAGCAGCTTAGAACGTCGAGTCGGCACAGATACGCAGTATTTT; cdr3_aa: CASSLERRVGTDTQYF
d_call: TRBD1; clone_size: few; v_call: TRBV25-1; j_call: TRBJ2-1; cdr3_nt: TGTGCCAGCAGTGAAGTACAGGGGGCTCCTTTCTACAATGAGCAGTTCTTC; cdr3_aa: CASSEVQGAPFYNEQFF
d_call: TRBD2; clone_size: -; v_call: TRBV2; j_call: TRBJ2-3; cdr3_nt: TGTGCCAGCAGTGAATGGGCTAGCGGGGGTACAGATACGCGGTATTTT; cdr3_aa: CASSEWASGGTDTRYF
d_call: TRBD1; clone_size: few; v_call: TRBV3-1; j_call: TRBJ1-4; cdr3_nt: TGTGCCAGCAGCACGGGACAGGTTTCATCCACGACTAATGAAAAACTGTTTTTT; cdr3_aa: CASSTGQVSSTTNEKLFF
d_call: -; clone_size: many; v_call: TRBV7-9; j_call: TRBJ2-7; cdr3_nt: TGTGCCAGCAGCTTAAACGGCAACGAGCAGTACTTC; cdr3_aa: CASSLNGNEQYF
d_call: -; clone_size: few; v_call: TRBV5-8; j_call: TRBJ2-1; cdr3_nt: TGTGCCAGCAGCTTGGTGGGACTGGGCTCCTACAATGAGCAGTTCTTC; cdr3_aa: CASSLVGLGSYNEQFF
d_call: TRBD2; clone_size: -; v_call: TRBV3-1; j_call: TRBJ2-3; cdr3_nt: TGTGCCAGCAGCCTCCGAAGCGGGAGCGCAGATACGCAGTATTTT; cdr3_aa: CASSLRSGSADTQYF
d_call: -; clone_size: -; v_call: TRBV2; j_call: TRBJ2-7; cdr3_nt: TGTGCCAGCAGTCCATCCCCGTACAATGAGCAGTACTTC; cdr3_aa: CASSPSPYNEQYF
d_call: -; clone_size: -; v_call: TRBV20-1; j_call: TRBJ2-7; cdr3_nt: TGCAGTTCGGGACTTTCAGGCTACGAGCAGTACTTC; cdr3_aa: CSSGLSGYEQYF
d_call: -; clone_size: -; v_call: TRBV2; j_call: TRBJ2-7; cdr3_nt: TGTGCCAGCGGCCTGGACAGAAGCTCCTACAATGAGCAGTACTTC; cdr3_aa: CASGLDRSSYNEQYF
d_call: -; clone_size: -; v_call: TRBV21-1; j_call: TRBJ2-1; cdr3_nt: TGTGCCAGCAGCAGACAGGGAGGCCCCTGCGAGCAGTTCTTC; cdr3_aa: CASSRQGGPCEQFF
d_call: -; clone_size: -; v_call: TRBV28; j_call: TRBJ2-7; cdr3_nt: TGTGCCAGCAGCGCCGACGCGCGGTTCGAGCAGTACTTC; cdr3_aa: CASSADARFEQYF
d_call: -; clone_size: -; v_call: TRBV20-1; j_call: TRBJ2-5; cdr3_nt: TGCAGTGCTAGAGATGAGGGGGGTTACCAAGAGACCCAGTACTTC; cdr3_aa: CSARDEGGYQETQYF
d_call: -; clone_size: -; v_call: TRBV12-3/TRBV12-4; j_call: TRBJ1-5; cdr3_nt: TGTGCCAGCAGTCCCCAGACACAAACTAGCAATCAGCCCCAGCATTTT; cdr3_aa: CASSPQTQTSNQPQHF
d_call: -; clone_size: -; v_call: TRBV3-1; j_call: TRBJ2-2; cdr3_nt: TGTGCCAGCAGCCCCGGACGATTATCTAGCCCCGGGGAGCTGTTTTTT; cdr3_aa: CASSPGRLSSPGELFF
d_call: TRBD2; clone_size: few; v_call: TRBV7-3; j_call: TRBJ2-3; cdr3_nt: TGTGCCAGCAGCTCCCGGACTAGCGGGGGGAGCACAGATACGCAGTATTTT; cdr3_aa: CASSSRTSGGSTDTQYF
d_call: -; clone_size: few; v_call: TRBV2; j_call: TRBJ1-5; cdr3_nt: TGTGCCAGCAAGAGGGGGAGTGGGGATCAGCCCCAGCATTTT; cdr3_aa: CASKRGSGDQPQHF
d_call: TRBD2; clone_size: -; v_call: TRBV6-2/TRBV6-3; j_call: TRBJ2-6; cdr3_nt: TGTGCCAGCAGTTTACGCGGGAGGTACTCTGGGGCCAACGTCCTGACTTTC; cdr3_aa: CASSLRGRYSGANVLTF
d_call: TRBD1; clone_size: -; v_call: TRBV5-1; j_call: TRBJ2-5; cdr3_nt: TGCGCCAGCAGCTTGGTGGTAGGGGGCGCGGAGACCCAGTACTTC; cdr3_aa: CASSLVVGGAETQYF
d_call: TRBD2; clone_size: -; v_call: TRBV6-5; j_call: TRBJ2-7; cdr3_nt: TGTGCCAGCAGTTTCCAAGGTAGCGGGATCCTCTCCTACAATGAGCAGTACTTC; cdr3_aa: CASSFQGSGILSYNEQYF
d_call: TRBD2; clone_size: -; v_call: TRBV10-3; j_call: TRBJ2-3; cdr3_nt: TGTGCCACCATGGGGGGACTAGCGGGGGTCACAGATACGCAGTATTTT; cdr3_aa: CATMGGLAGVTDTQYF
d_call: -; clone_size: few; v_call: TRBV11-3; j_call: TRBJ2-3; cdr3_nt: TGTGCCAGCAGCTTAGCGGGGGACACAGATACGCAGTATTTT; cdr3_aa: CASSLAGDTDTQYF
d_call: TRBD1; clone_size: -; v_call: TRBV29-1; j_call: TRBJ1-1; cdr3_nt: TGCAGCGTGGCGACAGGGGTGACTGAAGCTTTCTTT; cdr3_aa: CSVATGVTEAFF